These 30 T cell receptor beta chains share one sample of origin, sequenced in a study of T cell responses to AZD1222 COVID-19 vaccine (dated by TCRdb to about 2021). To prepare the library, the immunoSEQ multiplex PCR assay was applied. What TCRdb holds here is the immuneACCESS table cut down to in-frame rearrangements. Part of the clones is not present; checked against another copy, under half of the missing clones reflect an unresolved V gene, and the others are unexplained. The sample yields about 160,000 clones; 90% to 95% were counted once. Under 2.5% of the sample belongs to the ten largest clones. The sample's time point, from its label and the paper: baseline before first vaccination. This specimen consisted of peripheral blood, obtained on day 0 of AZD1222 vaccination. Receptors originate from an adult in good health.

The CDR3 region has the DNA TGTGCCAGCAGAGCAGGGACAGCTAGCTCCTATAATTCACCCCTCCACTTT. This sequence encodes CASRAGTASSYNSPLHF. V usage is TRBV28 and J usage is TRBJ1-6; 7 positions agree with TRBD1. V gave up 6 bases and J gave up 0 bases; unmatched junction bases: 8. The CDR3 contains 17 residues. Germline CDR1 reads MDHEN; CDR2 reads SYDVKM.

The chain joins TRBV3-1 (or the pseudogene TRBV3-2) to TRBJ1-6; weak D call: TRBD1 (5 bases). Trimming removed 8 bases from V and 7 bases from J, with 27 bases in between. Germline CDR1 and CDR2: LGHDT and YNNKEL (reference sequence). The CDR3 is made up of 18 amino acids. The CDR3 DNA sequence: TGTGCCAGCTCCCGGGGGAAGGCCATGCTCCTGGGCAATTCACCCCTCCACTTT. Its protein is CASSRGKAMLLGNSPLHF.

The table lists this clone with a count of one. The rearrangement joins TRBV7-9 to TRBJ1-2, with D possibly being TRBD1 (5 bases). Germline CDR1 reads SEHNR; CDR2 reads FQNEAQ (reference sequence). Trimming stripped 5 bases from V and 4 bases from J, with 17 bases between. The CDR3 runs 15 residues. The CDR3 nucleotides are TGTGCCAGCAGCCTTGATCCCACGGGGCTCTATGGCTACACCTTC. The encoded protein is CASSLDPTGLYGYTF.

The chain uses TRBV10-3 and TRBJ2-7; the match to TRBD1 covers 8 bases. Germline V gene sequence: CDR1 ENHRY, CDR2 SYGVKD. The CDR3 spans 12 residues. V shed 8 bases, J shed 3 bases, and the junction held 3 bases outside the gene matches. The CDR3 here is CAIGQGDYEQYF. The CDR3 region has the DNA TGTGCCATCGGACAGGGAGACTACGAGCAGTACTTC.

V and J are TRBV19 and TRBJ1-5; D is uncertain. Trimming took off 1 base at V and 7 bases at J, with 5 bases between the two ends. The CDR3 has 12 amino acids. From germline, CDR1 is LNHDA and CDR2 SQIVND (reference sequence). Here the CDR3 DNA reads TGTGCCAGTAGTATAGGCAGCCAGCCCCAGCATTTT. Translation gives CASSIGSQPQHF.

The rearrangement uses TRBV5-1 and TRBJ1-1, with D uncertain. Looked up from germline, CDR1 is SGHRS and CDR2 is YFSETQ. The ends were cut back, 4 bases at V and 5 bases at J, with 18 bases in the middle. The CDR3 sequence is 15 residues long. CDR3 residues: CASSDRMEGRTEAFF. CDR3 nucleotides: TGCGCCAGCAGCGATCGGATGGAAGGAAGGACTGAAGCTTTCTTT.

This chain joins TRBV14 and TRBJ2-7, with D unresolved. V was cut by 0 bases and J by 1 base, with 7 bases left in between. The CDR3 length is 14 residues. Germline CDR1 SGHDN, CDR2 FVKESK. The chain's CDR3 is CASSQDILSYEQYF. Here the CDR3 DNA reads TGTGCCAGCAGCCAAGACATTTTGTCCTACGAGCAGTACTTC.

The chain combines TRBV6-1 with TRBJ1-2; D gene ambiguous. Trimming left V 3 bases short and J 2 bases short, with 7 bases between. CDR1 and CDR2 from the germline V gene are MNHNS and SASEGT. This CDR3 region has 13 residues. CDR3 in amino acids: CASSDGRNYGYTF. CDR3 nucleotide sequence: TGTGCCAGCAGTGATGGCAGGAACTATGGCTACACCTTC.

The V call is TRBV10-2, the J call TRBJ2-5; a weak D match, TRBD2 (6 bases). V lost 7 bases to trimming and J lost 2 bases, with 11 bases between them. CDR1 is WSHSY and CDR2 is SAAADI in the germline V gene. The length of the CDR3 is 13 residues. The CDR3 protein is CASKWGEQETQYF. The CDR3 DNA reads TGCGCCAGCAAGTGGGGGGAACAAGAGACCCAGTACTTC.

The rearrangement uses TRBV6-5 and TRBJ1-1, with D unresolved. This CDR3 contains 13 residues. The germline V and J ends were trimmed by 2 bases and 1 base, with 5 bases remaining between them. From germline, CDR1 is MNHEY and CDR2 SVGAGI. As DNA, the CDR3 is TGTGCCAGCAGTTACCTACCGAACACTGAAGCTTTCTTT. It yields the protein CASSYLPNTEAFF.

This sequence joins TRBV5-4 and TRBJ2-1; D remains ambiguous. Trimming left V 4 bases short and J 8 bases short, with 10 bases between. Germline V CDR1 and CDR2: SGHNT, YYREEE (reference sequence). The CDR3 spans 12 residues. CDR3 nucleotide sequence: TGTGCCAGCAGCATCAGGTGGGATGAGCAGTTCTTC. Its protein product is CASSIRWDEQFF.

The genes are TRBV11-2 and TRBJ1-1; 7 nucleotides match TRBD1. CDR1 is SGHAT, CDR2 FQNNGV, per germline. The CDR3 is 15 amino acids. The V gene end was trimmed by 5 bases and the J gene end by 4 bases; junction bases not matched to a gene: 10. DNA for the CDR3: TGTGCCAGCAGCCCTCTTGCAGGGGGTGGCACTGAAGCTTTCTTT. Translating gives CASSPLAGGGTEAFF.

The rearrangement uses TRBV7-9 and TRBJ2-7; 7 bases align to TRBD1. Germline CDR1 and CDR2: SEHNR and FQNEAQ (reference sequence). The V segment lost 6 bases and the J segment 3 bases; nucleotides outside the gene matches: 11. The CDR3 has 15 residues. The CDR3 protein is CASSASGQTFYEQYF. DNA for the CDR3: TGTGCCAGCAGTGCCTCGGGACAGACTTTCTACGAGCAGTACTTC.

The chain joins TRBV11-2 to TRBJ1-1; D is unresolved. The CDR3 covers 16 residues. Germline V gene lookup returns CDR1 SGHAT and CDR2 FQNNGV. Trimming stripped 4 bases from V and 1 base from J, with 16 bases between. CDR3 in DNA: TGTGCCAGCAGCTGGGCAGGAGGGTGGGGGAACACTGAAGCTTTCTTT. Amino acid sequence: CASSWAGGWGNTEAFF. Full variable domain (outside the CDR3, taken from reference TRBV11-2 and TRBJ1-1): EAGVAQSPRYKIIEKRQSVAFWCNPISGHATLYWYQQILGQGPKLLIQFQNNGVVDDSQLPKDRFSAERLKGVDSTLKIQPAKLEDSAVYLCASSWAGGWGNTEAFFGQGTRLTVV.

The V gene is TRBV7-2, the J gene TRBJ1-5; D gene uncertain. The CDR3 runs to 13 residues. The ends were cut back, 2 bases at V and 6 bases at J, with 8 bases in the middle. Germline CDR1 is SGHTA and CDR2 is FQGNSA. CDR3 residues: CASSLISGQPQHF. The CDR3, as DNA: TGTGCCAGCAGCTTAATCTCCGGTCAGCCCCAGCATTTT.

The chain joins TRBV5-4 to TRBJ2-5; TRBD2 matches at 7 bases. V dropped 0 bases and J dropped 1; count of bases not matched to a gene: 9. CDR1 and CDR2 (germline): SGHNT, YYREEE (reference sequence). The CDR3 is 17 residues long. CDR3 protein: CASSLGGLLAAQETQYF. The CDR3 nucleotides are TGTGCCAGCAGCTTGGGGGGCCTGCTAGCGGCCCAAGAGACCCAGTACTTC.

The chain employs TRBV10-3 and TRBJ1-2, with 7 bases that match TRBD1. The CDR3 sequence is 13 residues long. J lost 8 bases, V lost 2 bases, and 5 bases had no gene match. Germline V gene sequence: CDR1 ENHRY, CDR2 SYGVKD. The CDR3 DNA sequence: TGTGCCATCAGTGAGACGACAGGGAGCGGCTACACCTTC. Its protein is CAISETTGSGYTF.

The V and J genes are TRBV7-8 and TRBJ1-2, with D possibly being TRBD1 (6 bases). Deletions cut 0 bases from V and 4 bases from J, with 12 bases between. CDR3 length equals 15 residues. CDR1 and CDR2 from the germline V gene are SGHVS and FQNEAQ. For the CDR3, the DNA is TGTGCCAGCAGCTTAGCGGTAGGGGGTTCCTATGGCTACACCTTC. Protein: CASSLAVGGSYGYTF. Using reference TRBV7-8 and TRBJ1-2 for the parts outside the CDR3, the full variable domain is GAGVSQSPRYKVAKRGQDVALRCDPISGHVSLFWYQQALGQGPEFLTYFQNEAQLDKSGLPSDRFFAERPEGSVSTLKIQRTQQEDSAVYLCASSLAVGGSYGYTFGSGTRLTVV.

This chain links TRBV30 with TRBJ1-5; the D gene is possibly TRBD1 (5 bases). Germline V gene data show CDR1 as GTSNPN and CDR2 as SVGIG (reference sequence). The CDR3 spans 15 residues. V was trimmed by 5 bases and J by 5 bases, leaving 19 bases between them. The CDR3 spells CAWGTRGGTHQPQHF. The CDR3 bases are TGTGCCTGGGGTACTCGTGGGGGAACCCATCAGCCCCAGCATTTT.

This clone was counted between two and nine times. V usage is TRBV7-9 and J usage is TRBJ2-7, with 7 bases matching TRBD2. The CDR3 runs to 13 residues. Germline assignment: CDR1 SEHNR and CDR2 FQNEAQ (reference sequence). Trimming removed 5 bases from V and 5 bases from J; junction bases left unmatched: 6. For the CDR3, the DNA is TGTGCCAGCAGCCGCGAGGGAGGGCACGAGCAGTACTTC. The encoded protein is CASSREGGHEQYF.

This CDR3 is CASSGTEGYEQYF. DNA for the CDR3: TGTGCCAGCAGTGGCACCGAGGGATACGAGCAGTACTTC. The chain uses TRBV6-2 or TRBV6-3 and TRBJ2-7; a weak D match, TRBD2 (5 bases). Trimming removed 5 bases from V and 4 bases from J, with 12 bases in between. Germline-derived CDR1 and CDR2 are MNHEY and SVGEGT. There are 13 residues in the CDR3.

The J gene is TRBJ1-2, the V gene TRBV5-6; 7 nucleotides line up with TRBD1. The J segment lost 2 bases and the V segment lost 4 bases, leaving 2 bases of the junction unmatched. The CDR3 extends over 13 amino acids. Per germline, CDR1 SGHDT and CDR2 YYEEEE. The CDR3 sequence is CASSGDSNYGYTF. The CDR3 nucleotides read TGTGCCAGCAGCGGGGACAGCAACTATGGCTACACCTTC.

The J gene is TRBJ2-1, the V gene TRBV6-2 or TRBV6-3; TRBD2 matches 8 bases. The junction had 15 bases not matched to a gene; V was cut back by 7 bases and J by 10 bases. In germline, CDR1 is MNHEY, CDR2 SVGEGT. The CDR3 consists of 15 residues. The CDR3 DNA is TGTGCCAGCATCCCTAGCGGGCTGCGGGGGCGGGAGCAGTTCTTC. Protein product: CASIPSGLRGREQFF.

V is TRBV23-1 and J is TRBJ1-1; a weak D match, TRBD1 (5 bases). TRBV23-1 is identified as an open reading frame with a role that is uncertain. V gave up 4 bases and J gave up 0 bases, with 18 bases separating them. The CDR3 totals 17 residues. This chain's CDR3 is CASSLTFREPMNTEAFF. The DNA of the CDR3 is TGCGCCAGCAGTCTTACCTTCAGGGAGCCCATGAACACTGAAGCTTTCTTT.

V is TRBV9 and J is TRBJ1-6; weak D call: TRBD1 (5 bases). This CDR3 region has 17 residues. Germline values: CDR1 SGDLS, CDR2 YYNGEE. Trimming removed 3 bases at V and 10 bases at J, with 23 bases between. The DNA of the CDR3 is TGTGCCAGCAGCGCAGAACCGGGACCTCTCGGCCTGTCACCCCTCCACTTT. Encoded protein: CASSAEPGPLGLSPLHF.

This rearrangement joins TRBV28 to TRBJ2-5, with D tentatively TRBD1 (6 bases). The germline V gene has CDR1 MDHEN and CDR2 SYDVKM. V was pared by 6 bases and J by 5 bases, with 13 bases between. CDR3 length: 13 amino acids. The CDR3: CASRPKGVETQYF. The CDR3 coding sequence is TGTGCCAGCAGGCCGAAGGGGGTGGAGACCCAGTACTTC.

This chain links TRBV18 with TRBJ2-7, with TRBD1 identical over 9 bases. The CDR3 has 17 amino acids. V lost 4 bases, J lost 3 bases, and 13 bases stayed unmatched. Germline-derived CDR1 and CDR2 are KGHSH and LQKENI. CDR3 coding DNA: TGTGCCAGCTCACTATCAAATCCCGGGACAGGGAACTACGAGCAGTACTTC. Amino acid sequence: CASSLSNPGTGNYEQYF.

CDR3 protein: CASSEYFIGSIGNEQFF. The CDR3 DNA follows: TGTGCCAGCAGTGAATACTTCATCGGGAGTATCGGCAATGAGCAGTTCTTC. This chain connects TRBV25-1 to TRBJ2-1; D might be TRBD2 (6 bases). Trimming pared 0 bases from V and 6 bases from J, leaving 18 bases between. This CDR3 comprises 17 residues. CDR1 is MGHDK, CDR2 SYGVNS, per germline.

A note on this clone: This sample also contains other DNA sequences that code for the same CDR3. V usage is TRBV9 and J usage is TRBJ1-1; tentatively, D is TRBD1 (5 bases). Between the trimmed V and J ends, which lost 3 bases and 1 base, there was a span of 10 bases. CDR3 size: 14 residues. Germline assignment: CDR1 SGDLS and CDR2 YYNGEE. This CDR3 is CASSGGRANTEAFF. The CDR3 region has the DNA TGTGCCAGCAGCGGAGGCAGGGCGAACACTGAAGCTTTCTTT.

The CDR3 DNA reads as TGTGCCAGCGGGTGGAACACTGAAGCTTTCTTT. This codes for CASGWNTEAFF. This chain uses TRBV25-1 with TRBJ1-1; D uncertain. This CDR3 has 11 amino acids. Trimming stripped 8 bases from V and 1 base from J, with 5 bases between. Germline lookup yields CDR1 MGHDK and CDR2 SYGVNS. Drawing the rest from reference TRBV25-1 and TRBJ1-1, the complete variable domain is EADIYQTPRYLVIGTGKKITLECSQTMGHDKMYWYQQDPGMELHLIHYSYGVNSTEKGDLSSESTVSRIRTEHFPLTLESARPSHTSQYLCASGWNTEAFFGQGTRLTVV.